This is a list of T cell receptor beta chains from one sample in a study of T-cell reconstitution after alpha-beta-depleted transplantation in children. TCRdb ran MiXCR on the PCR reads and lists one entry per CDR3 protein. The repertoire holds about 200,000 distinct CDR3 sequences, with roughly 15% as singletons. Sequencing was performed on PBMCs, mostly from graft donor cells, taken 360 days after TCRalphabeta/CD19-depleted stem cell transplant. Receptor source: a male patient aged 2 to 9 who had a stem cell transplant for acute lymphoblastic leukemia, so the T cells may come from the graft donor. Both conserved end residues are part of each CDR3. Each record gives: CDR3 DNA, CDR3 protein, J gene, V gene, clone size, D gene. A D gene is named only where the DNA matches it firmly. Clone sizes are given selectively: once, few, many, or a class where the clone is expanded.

CDR3nt: TGTGCCAGCAGCCAAGCTAATCGCAGGCTCACCGGGGAGCTGTTTTTT; CDR3aa: CASSQANRRLTGELFF; j_gene: TRBJ2-2; v_gene: TRBV3-1; abundance: .; d_gene: .
CDR3nt: TGTGCCAGCAGTGAACCGGGGGTCACAAATGAGCAGTTCTTC; CDR3aa: CASSEPGVTNEQFF; j_gene: TRBJ2-1; v_gene: TRBV2; abundance: .; d_gene: .
CDR3nt: TGTGCCAGCAGTTTGCTCCAGTTATTCTCTGGAAACACCATATATTTT; CDR3aa: CASSLLQLFSGNTIYF; j_gene: TRBJ1-3; v_gene: TRBV28; abundance: many; d_gene: .
CDR3nt: TGTGCCAGCAGCCAAGAAGGTCAACCTGGGCATGAAAAACTGTTTTTT; CDR3aa: CASSQEGQPGHEKLFF; j_gene: TRBJ1-4; v_gene: TRBV3-1; abundance: .; d_gene: .
CDR3nt: TGTGCCAGCCGAACAGGGGCGCACACCTTC; CDR3aa: CASRTGAHTF; j_gene: TRBJ1-2; v_gene: TRBV2; abundance: .; d_gene: TRBD1
CDR3nt: TGCGCCAGCAGCTCCGGGACAGGGGGGCAGCCCCAGCATTTT; CDR3aa: CASSSGTGGQPQHF; j_gene: TRBJ1-5; v_gene: TRBV5-1; abundance: few; d_gene: TRBD1
CDR3nt: TGTGCCAGCTCACCAGGGTCGGCCACCCGAGACGCTTTCTTT; CDR3aa: CASSPGSATRDAFF; j_gene: TRBJ1-1; v_gene: TRBV18; abundance: .; d_gene: .
CDR3nt: TGTGCCAGCGGGTTGCTCGGCCGGGGGGAAAAACTGTTTTTT; CDR3aa: CASGLLGRGEKLFF; j_gene: TRBJ1-4; v_gene: TRBV6-5; abundance: .; d_gene: .
CDR3nt: TGCGCCAGCAGCTTGGATGGGAGGCGGGACTATGGCTACACCTTC; CDR3aa: CASSLDGRRDYGYTF; j_gene: TRBJ1-2; v_gene: TRBV5-1; abundance: .; d_gene: .
CDR3nt: TGTGCCAGCAGTTTACTAGCGAAAGGGACCCAGTACTTC; CDR3aa: CASSLLAKGTQYF; j_gene: TRBJ2-5; v_gene: TRBV28; abundance: .; d_gene: .
CDR3nt: TGTGCCAGCAGCTTCGACGTTGGGGGGATCAATGAGCAGTTCTTC; CDR3aa: CASSFDVGGINEQFF; j_gene: TRBJ2-1; v_gene: TRBV7-7; abundance: .; d_gene: .
CDR3nt: TGTGCCAGCAGTCCCCTGGTGAACACTGAAGCTTTCTTT; CDR3aa: CASSPLVNTEAFF; j_gene: TRBJ1-1; v_gene: TRBV12-3/TRBV12-4; abundance: .; d_gene: .
CDR3nt: TGTGCCAGTAGTATAGCGGCCACCGACTATGGCTACACCTTC; CDR3aa: CASSIAATDYGYTF; j_gene: TRBJ1-2; v_gene: TRBV19; abundance: few; d_gene: .
CDR3nt: TGTGCCAGCAGTTACCTTCGGGACAGAATGCTGAACACTGAAGCTTTCTTT; CDR3aa: CASSYLRDRMLNTEAFF; j_gene: TRBJ1-1; v_gene: TRBV6-2/TRBV6-3; abundance: few; d_gene: TRBD1
CDR3nt: TGTGCCATCGGAGGTGGACTAGGCGAGCAGTACTTC; CDR3aa: CAIGGGLGEQYF; j_gene: TRBJ2-7; v_gene: TRBV6-1; abundance: few; d_gene: TRBD2
CDR3nt: .; CDR3aa: CASSFDSDFRGYTF; j_gene: TRBJ1-2; v_gene: TRBV7-9; abundance: many; d_gene: .
CDR3nt: TGCGCCAGCGGCGCGGGGGGGAGCTCCTACGAGCAGTACTTC; CDR3aa: CASGAGGSSYEQYF; j_gene: TRBJ2-7; v_gene: TRBV5-1; abundance: many; d_gene: TRBD2
CDR3nt: TGTGCCAGCAGCTTACTTCAGGGTGGCATTCAGTACTTC; CDR3aa: CASSLLQGGIQYF; j_gene: TRBJ2-4; v_gene: TRBV7-7; abundance: few; d_gene: .
CDR3nt: TGCAGTGCTGACAGGGGGCGGGGGGCCAACGTCCTGACTTTC; CDR3aa: CSADRGRGANVLTF; j_gene: TRBJ2-6; v_gene: TRBV20-1; abundance: few; d_gene: TRBD1
CDR3nt: TGTGCCAGCAGTTTCAGGGAAACTGAAGCTTTCTTT; CDR3aa: CASSFRETEAFF; j_gene: TRBJ1-1; v_gene: TRBV12-3/TRBV12-4; abundance: .; d_gene: .
CDR3nt: TGTGCCAGCAGTTACTCAGGGGGCGAAAGCGGGGGGTCCTACGAGCAGTACTTC; CDR3aa: CASSYSGGESGGSYEQYF; j_gene: TRBJ2-7; v_gene: TRBV6-5; abundance: few; d_gene: TRBD2
CDR3nt: TGTGCCAGCAGATGGAAGGGGTACGAGCAGTACTTC; CDR3aa: CASRWKGYEQYF; j_gene: TRBJ2-7; v_gene: TRBV28; abundance: .; d_gene: .
CDR3nt: TGTGCCAGCAGTTACGTGGGACTCCAAGAGACCCAGTACTTC; CDR3aa: CASSYVGLQETQYF; j_gene: TRBJ2-5; v_gene: TRBV6-2/TRBV6-3; abundance: .; d_gene: .
CDR3nt: TGTGCCAGCAGCCGAAAAGGAGATTGGGACAATGAGCAGTTCTTC; CDR3aa: CASSRKGDWDNEQFF; j_gene: TRBJ2-1; v_gene: TRBV7-9; abundance: many; d_gene: .
CDR3nt: TGTGCCAGCAGCTTGGGAAGCGGGGGGGAGCAGTACTTC; CDR3aa: CASSLGSGGEQYF; j_gene: TRBJ2-7; v_gene: TRBV7-2; abundance: few; d_gene: TRBD2
CDR3nt: TGTGCCAGCTCCCCCAAGACAGGGTTCGAATCTGAAGCTTTCTTT; CDR3aa: CASSPKTGFESEAFF; j_gene: TRBJ1-1; v_gene: TRBV18; abundance: .; d_gene: TRBD1
CDR3nt: TGCAGCGTTGGCGCGGACCAGCAAGAGACCCAGTACTTC; CDR3aa: CSVGADQQETQYF; j_gene: TRBJ2-5; v_gene: TRBV29-1; abundance: few; d_gene: .
CDR3nt: TGCGCCAGCAGCTCTATTCCGTTGACAGGGGAAAGTACTGAAGCTTTCTTT; CDR3aa: CASSSIPLTGESTEAFF; j_gene: TRBJ1-1; v_gene: TRBV5-1; abundance: few; d_gene: TRBD1
CDR3nt: TGTGCCAGCAGTAGAGGGGACACTGAAGCTTTCTTT; CDR3aa: CASSRGDTEAFF; j_gene: TRBJ1-1; v_gene: TRBV6-6; abundance: .; d_gene: .